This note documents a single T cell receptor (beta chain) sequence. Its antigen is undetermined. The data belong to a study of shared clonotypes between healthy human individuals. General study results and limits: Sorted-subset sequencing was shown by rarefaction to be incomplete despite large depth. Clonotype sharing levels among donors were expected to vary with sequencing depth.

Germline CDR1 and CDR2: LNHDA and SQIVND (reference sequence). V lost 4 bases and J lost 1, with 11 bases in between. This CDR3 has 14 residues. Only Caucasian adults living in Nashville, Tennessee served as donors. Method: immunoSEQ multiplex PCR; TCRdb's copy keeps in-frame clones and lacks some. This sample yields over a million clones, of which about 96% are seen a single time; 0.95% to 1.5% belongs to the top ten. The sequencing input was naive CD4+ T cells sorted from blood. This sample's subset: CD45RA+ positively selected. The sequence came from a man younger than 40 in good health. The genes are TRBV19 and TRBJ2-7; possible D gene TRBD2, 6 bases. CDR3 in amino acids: CASSTPGVSYEQYF. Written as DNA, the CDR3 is TGTGCCAGTAGTACCCCGGGAGTATCCTACGAGCAGTACTTC.